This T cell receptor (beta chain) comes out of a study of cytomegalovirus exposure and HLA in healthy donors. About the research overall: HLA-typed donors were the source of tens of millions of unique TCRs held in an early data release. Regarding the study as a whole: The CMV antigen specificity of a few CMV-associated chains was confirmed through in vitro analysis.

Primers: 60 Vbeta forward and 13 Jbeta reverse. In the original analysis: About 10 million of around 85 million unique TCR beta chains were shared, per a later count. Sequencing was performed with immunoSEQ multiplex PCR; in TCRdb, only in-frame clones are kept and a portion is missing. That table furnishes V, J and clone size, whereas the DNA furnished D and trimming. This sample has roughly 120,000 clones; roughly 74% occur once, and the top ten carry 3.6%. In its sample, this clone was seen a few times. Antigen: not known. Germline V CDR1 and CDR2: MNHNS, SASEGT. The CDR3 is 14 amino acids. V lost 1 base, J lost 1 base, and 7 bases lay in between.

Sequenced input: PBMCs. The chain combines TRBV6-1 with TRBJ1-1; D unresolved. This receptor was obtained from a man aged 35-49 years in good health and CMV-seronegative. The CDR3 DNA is TGTGCCAGCAGTGAAGGAACGGGGAACACTGAAGCTTTCTTT. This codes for CASSEGTGNTEAFF.